This record concerns one TCR beta chain sequence. Original processing notes: Estimation of nucleated cell counts was performed using reference gene primer amplification. TCRdb's copy holds only in-frame clones and misses some; the assay was immunoSEQ multiplex PCR. V, J and clone size are those of that table, while D and trimming were read from the DNA. The profile covers around 97,000 clones, with 84% appearing a single time and over 10% taken by the ten largest. Trimming removed 8 bases at V and 3 bases at J, with 7 bases between. The CDR3 contains 11 residues. Germline CDR1 is LNHDA and CDR2 is SQIVND (reference sequence). These data come from a study of blood T cell repertoires in COVID-19. Study context: Specimens from acute and convalescent COVID-19 originated in the United States, Italy and Spain. T cells, B-cell-depleted T cells, or PBMCs supplied cDNA or gDNA.

The chain has TRBV19 and TRBJ1-1; TRBD1 might be the D (6 bases). Material for sequencing was peripheral blood. The sequence was collected from a human donor in a cohort sampled during active or convalescent COVID-19. CDR3 nucleotides: TGTGCCAGTTACAGGGACACTGAAGCTTTCTTT. Amino acids: CASYRDTEAFF.